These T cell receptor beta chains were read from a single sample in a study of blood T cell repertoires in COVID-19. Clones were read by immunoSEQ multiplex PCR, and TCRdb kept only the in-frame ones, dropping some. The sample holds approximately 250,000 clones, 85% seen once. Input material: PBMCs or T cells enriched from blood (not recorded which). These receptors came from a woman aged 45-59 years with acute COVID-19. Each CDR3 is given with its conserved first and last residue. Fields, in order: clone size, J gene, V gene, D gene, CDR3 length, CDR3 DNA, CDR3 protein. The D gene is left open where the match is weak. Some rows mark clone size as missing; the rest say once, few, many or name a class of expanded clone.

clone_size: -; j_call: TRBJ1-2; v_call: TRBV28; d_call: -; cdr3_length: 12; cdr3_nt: TGTGCCAGCAGTTCTCAGAGGTTTGACTACACCTTC; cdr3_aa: CASSSQRFDYTF
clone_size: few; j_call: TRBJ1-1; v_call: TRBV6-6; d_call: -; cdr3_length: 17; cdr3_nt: TGTGCCAGCAGTCAGTACCGGGACATCCGAACGAACACTGAAGCTTTCTTT; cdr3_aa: CASSQYRDIRTNTEAFF
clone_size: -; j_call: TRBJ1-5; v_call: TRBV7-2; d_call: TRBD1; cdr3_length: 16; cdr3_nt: TGTGCCAGCAGCTTAGGGGCAGGGGGCGCCGGTCAGCCCCAGCATTTT; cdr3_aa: CASSLGAGGAGQPQHF
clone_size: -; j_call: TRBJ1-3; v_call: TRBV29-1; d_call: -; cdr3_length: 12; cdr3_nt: TGCAGCGTTGACAGGGGTGGAAACACCATATATTTT; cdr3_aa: CSVDRGGNTIYF
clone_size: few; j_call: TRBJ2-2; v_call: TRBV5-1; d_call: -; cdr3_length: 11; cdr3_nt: TGCGCCAGCACCCTAGGCGGGGAGCTGTTTTTT; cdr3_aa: CASTLGGELFF
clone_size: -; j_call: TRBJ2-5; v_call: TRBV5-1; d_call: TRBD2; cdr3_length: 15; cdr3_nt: TGCGCCAGCAGCTTGGGGACTAGCGGCCAAGAGACCCAGTACTTC; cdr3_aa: CASSLGTSGQETQYF
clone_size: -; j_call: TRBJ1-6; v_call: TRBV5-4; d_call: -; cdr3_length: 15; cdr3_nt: TGTGCCAGCAGCCGTGAACAGGGTTATAATTCACCCCTCCACTTT; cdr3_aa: CASSREQGYNSPLHF
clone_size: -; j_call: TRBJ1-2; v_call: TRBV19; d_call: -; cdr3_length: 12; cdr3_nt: TGTGCCAGTAGGGAGCCTCCCTATGGCTACACCTTC; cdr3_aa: CASREPPYGYTF
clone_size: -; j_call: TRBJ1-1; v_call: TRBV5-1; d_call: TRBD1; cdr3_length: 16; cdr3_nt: TGCGCCAGCAGCTTAGGGGACAGGGTCGTAAACACTGAAGCTTTCTTT; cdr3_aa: CASSLGDRVVNTEAFF
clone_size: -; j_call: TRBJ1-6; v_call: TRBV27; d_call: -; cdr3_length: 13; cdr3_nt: TGTGCCAGCAGTCACAACAGGGATTCACCCCTCCACTTT; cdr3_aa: CASSHNRDSPLHF
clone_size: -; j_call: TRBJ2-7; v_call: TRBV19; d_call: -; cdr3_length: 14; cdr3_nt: TGTGCCAGTAGTAGTCAGGCCTCTCCTAACGAGCAGTACTTC; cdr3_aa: CASSSQASPNEQYF
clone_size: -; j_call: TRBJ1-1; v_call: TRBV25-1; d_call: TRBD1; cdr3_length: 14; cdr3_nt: TGTGCCAGCACCCGGACAGGAGGGAACACTGAAGCTTTCTTT; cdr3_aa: CASTRTGGNTEAFF
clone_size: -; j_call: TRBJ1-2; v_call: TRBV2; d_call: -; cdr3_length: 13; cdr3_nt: TGTGCCAGCAGTGAAAACAGAATCTATGGCTACACCTTC; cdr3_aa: CASSENRIYGYTF
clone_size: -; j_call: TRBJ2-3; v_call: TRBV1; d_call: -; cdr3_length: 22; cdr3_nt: TGCACCAGCAGCCAAGAAGTGCGGTGGAGTAGCGGGGGGGCCCGGGATCTAGATACGCAGTATTTT; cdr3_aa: CTSSQEVRWSSGGARDLDTQYF
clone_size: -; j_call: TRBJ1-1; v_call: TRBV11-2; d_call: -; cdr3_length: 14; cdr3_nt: TGTGCCAGCAGCTTAGGTAGTGGGCCCACTGAAGCTTTCTTT; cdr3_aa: CASSLGSGPTEAFF
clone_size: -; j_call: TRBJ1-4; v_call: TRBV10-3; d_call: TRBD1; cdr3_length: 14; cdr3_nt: TGTGCCATCAGTTCTTCAGGGGGCGATGAAAAACTGTTTTTT; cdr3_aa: CAISSSGGDEKLFF
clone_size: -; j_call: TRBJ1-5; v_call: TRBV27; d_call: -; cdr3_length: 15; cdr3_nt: TGTGCCAGCAGTTCCTCTACTTGGAGGGATCAGCCCCAGCATTTT; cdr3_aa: CASSSSTWRDQPQHF
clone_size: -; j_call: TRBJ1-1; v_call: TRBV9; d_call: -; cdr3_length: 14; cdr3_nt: TGTGCCAGCAGCGTAGCTGGGGCCGTCGGTGAAGCTTTCTTT; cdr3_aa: CASSVAGAVGEAFF
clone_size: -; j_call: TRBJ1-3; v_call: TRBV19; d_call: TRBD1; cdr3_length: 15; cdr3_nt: TGTGCCAGTACCCTCCGACAGGGGCTGGGAAACACCATATATTTT; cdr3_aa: CASTLRQGLGNTIYF
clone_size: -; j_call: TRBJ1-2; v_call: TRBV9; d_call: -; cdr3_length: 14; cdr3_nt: TGTGCCAGCAGCGTAGGCGGGGCTAACTATGGCTACACCTTC; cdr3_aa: CASSVGGANYGYTF
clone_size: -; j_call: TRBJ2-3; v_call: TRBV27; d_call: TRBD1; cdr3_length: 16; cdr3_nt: TGTGCCAGCAGTTTCCGAGGGACAGGGGTCACAGATACGCAGTATTTT; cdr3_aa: CASSFRGTGVTDTQYF
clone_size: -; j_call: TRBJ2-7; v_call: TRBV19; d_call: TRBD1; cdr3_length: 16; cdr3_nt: TGTGCCAGTAGTACCTACGGACAGGGACCTTCCTACGAGCAGTACTTC; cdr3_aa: CASSTYGQGPSYEQYF
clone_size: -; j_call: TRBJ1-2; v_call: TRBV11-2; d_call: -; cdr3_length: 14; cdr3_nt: TGTGCCAGCAGCTTAGTAACCAGATCTTATGGCTACACCTTC; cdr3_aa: CASSLVTRSYGYTF
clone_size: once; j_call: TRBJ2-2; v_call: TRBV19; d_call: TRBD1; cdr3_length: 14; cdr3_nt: TGTGCCAGTAGAGGGACAGGGGGCGCCGGGGAGCTGTTTTTT; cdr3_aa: CASRGTGGAGELFF
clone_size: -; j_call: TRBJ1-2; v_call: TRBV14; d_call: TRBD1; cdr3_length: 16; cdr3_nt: TGTGCCAGCAGCCGAACGACAGGGGTTTCGAACTATGGCTACACCTTC; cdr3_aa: CASSRTTGVSNYGYTF
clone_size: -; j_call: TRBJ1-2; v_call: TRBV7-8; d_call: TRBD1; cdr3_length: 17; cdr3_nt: TGTGCCAGCAGCCTCAGGGGGGCCGGGACAGAGGGTTATGGCTACACCTTC; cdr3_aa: CASSLRGAGTEGYGYTF
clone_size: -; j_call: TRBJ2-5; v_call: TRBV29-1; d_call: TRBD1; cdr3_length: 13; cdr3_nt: TGCAGCGCTAAACAGGGGCCTCAAGAGACCCAGTACTTC; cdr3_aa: CSAKQGPQETQYF
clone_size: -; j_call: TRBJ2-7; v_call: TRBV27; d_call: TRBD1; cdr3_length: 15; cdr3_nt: TGTGCCAGCAGTTTTCTTGGACAGGGGGCGAGAGAGCAGTACTTC; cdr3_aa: CASSFLGQGAREQYF
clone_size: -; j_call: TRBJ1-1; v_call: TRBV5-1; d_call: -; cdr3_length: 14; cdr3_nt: TGCGCCAGCAGCGCGGGGACCTCGAACACTGAAGCTTTCTTT; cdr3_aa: CASSAGTSNTEAFF